These 19 T cell receptor beta chains share one sample of origin, sequenced in a study of T cell clonality in common variable immunodeficiency. General observations from the study: Reportedly, TCR beta sequences from common variable immunodeficiency showed fewer deletions and N-nucleotide insertions.

Clones were sequenced by immunoSEQ multiplex PCR, and TCRdb holds only the in-frame ones, with some missing. The sample yields fewer than 40,000 clones, without any singletons. These receptors lack a known antigen. The sequenced sample consisted of peripheral blood mononuclear cells. The receptor source for this set is a human donor with common variable immunodeficiency.

This clone has a count of ten or more. The sequence runs out 3 residues before the end of the CDR3; the remainder is reconstructed from the germline J gene. This rearrangement joins TRBV5-1 to TRBJ2-2; D possibly corresponds to TRBD2 (5 bases). Germline lookup yields CDR1 SGHRS and CDR2 YFSETQ. V was trimmed by 3 bases and J by 3 bases, leaving 6 bases between them. This CDR3 contains 13 residues. The covered CDR3 bases are TGCGCCAGCAGCTGGACTTACACCGGGGAG. Amino acids: CASSWTYTGE. The CDR3 in its entirety is CASSWTYTGELFF.

As regards this clone: The read comes to an end 3 residues before the CDR3 does, leaving the germline J gene to fill in the end. This sequence joins TRBV2 and TRBJ1-2; 10 bases line up with TRBD1. V lost 5 bases and J lost 4; bases outside the gene matches: 10. Germline CDR1 is SNHLY and CDR2 is FYNNEI. There are 16 residues in the CDR3. Incomplete CDR3 DNA: TGTGCCAGCAGTTACCGGGACAGGGGAGGCCTCTATGGC. It codes for CASSYRDRGGLYG. The full CDR3 reads CASSYRDRGGLYGYTF.

Concerning this clone: The read comes to an end 3 residues before the CDR3 does, leaving the germline J gene to fill in the end. V usage is TRBV30 and J usage is TRBJ2-5, with D perhaps TRBD2 (5 bases). Trimming shortened V by 0 bases and J by 4 bases, and 15 bases separated the two germline ends. The CDR3 length is 15 residues. Germline CDR1 is GTSNPN and CDR2 is SVGIG (reference sequence). CDR3 amino acids: CAWSVRGLLVETQYF. Incomplete CDR3 DNA: TGTGCCTGGAGTGTACGCGGGTTACTGGTAGAGACC.

This clone was observed at least ten times. The read finishes 3 residues shy of the CDR3 end, and the germline J gene is used to complete it. The genes are TRBV29-1 and TRBJ2-6; tentative D call: TRBD1 (6 bases). CDR1 is SQVTM and CDR2 is ANQGSEA in the germline V gene. The CDR3 loop spans 16 amino acids. V was pared by 3 bases and J by 0 bases, with 12 bases between. The covered CDR3 bases are TGCAGCGTTGACGCAGGGGTGAGCTCTGGGGCCAACGTC. This encodes CSVDAGVSSGANV. The entire CDR3 reads CSVDAGVSSGANVLTF.

Only a few counts were recorded for this clone. The read finishes 3 residues shy of the CDR3 end, and the germline J gene is used to complete it. The chain links TRBV2 to TRBJ2-1; 10 nucleotides match TRBD2. Germline loops: CDR1 SNHLY, CDR2 FYNNEI. The CDR3 is 16 amino acids. The V segment lost 6 bases and the J segment 4 bases; nucleotides outside the gene matches: 9. The CDR3 region is CASRAGLAAGYNEQFF. Partial CDR3 DNA: TGTGCCAGCAGGGCCGGACTAGCGGCGGGATACAATGAG.

This clone was counted only a few times. The observed sequence ends 3 residues before the CDR3 terminus, with the missing tail filled in from the germline J gene. The chain has TRBV6-2 or TRBV6-3 and TRBJ2-5, with 11 bases identical to TRBD2. The V segment lost 9 bases and the J segment 5 bases; nucleotides outside the gene matches: 17. This CDR3 comprises 17 residues. Germline assignment: CDR1 MNHEY and CDR2 SVGEGT. CDR3 sequence: CASKGPSGGSSWETQYF. The part of the CDR3 DNA that was read is TGTGCCAGTAAAGGGCCTAGCGGGGGGTCATCGTGGGAGACC.

This clone showed up just a few times. The missing CDR3 end, 3 residues past where the read stops, is filled in from the germline J gene. The chain links TRBV19 to TRBJ2-3; no definite D call. Germline CDR1 and CDR2: LNHDA and SQIVND (reference sequence). With 5 bases removed from V and 0 bases from J, the gap between germline ends came to 6 bases. The CDR3 runs to 13 residues. This CDR3 reads CASSLTSTDTQYF. The sequenced part of the CDR3 DNA is TGTGCCAGTAGTCTGACTAGCACAGATACG.

A few counts support this clone. Coverage ceases 3 residues before the CDR3 finishes, and the germline J gene fills in the end. This chain uses TRBV19 with TRBJ2-3, with 10 positions matching TRBD1. V lost 7 bases and J lost 3; bases outside the gene matches: 7. Germline CDR1 LNHDA, CDR2 SQIVND (reference sequence). The CDR3 contains 15 residues. The covered CDR3 bases are TGTGCCAGTACATCCCGGGACAGGGGAACAGATACG. It is translated as CASTSRDRGTDT. In full, the CDR3 reads CASTSRDRGTDTQYF.

Turning to this clone: Read coverage stops 3 residues before the CDR3 terminus; the germline J gene supplies the remainder. The V gene is TRBV6-2 or TRBV6-3, the J gene TRBJ2-7; D may be TRBD1 (6 bases). The V gene's germline CDR1 is MNHEY and CDR2 SVGEGT. There are 17 residues in the CDR3. V lost 6 bases to trimming and J lost 0 bases, with 21 bases between them. CDR3 residues: CASRTRGARGNSYEQYF. The covered CDR3 bases are TGTGCCAGCAGGACCAGGGGAGCCAGGGGCAACTCCTACGAG.

Turning to this clone: The read comes to an end 3 residues before the CDR3 does, leaving the germline J gene to fill in the end. The rearrangement joins TRBV7-3 to TRBJ1-5; TRBD1 is a possible D gene (5 bases). V gave up 2 bases and J gave up 1 base, with 9 bases separating them. The CDR3 length is 15 residues. Germline V gene data show CDR1 as SGHTA and CDR2 as FQGTGA. This CDR3 is CASSLDPGSNQPQHF. The sequenced part of the CDR3 DNA is TGTGCCAGCAGCTTAGATCCAGGGAGCAATCAGCCC.

This clone turned up a few times. The CDR3 end lies 3 residues beyond the end of the read and is filled in from the germline J gene. This chain joins TRBV7-6 and TRBJ1-1, with TRBD1 matching over 8 bases. Germline lookup yields CDR1 SGHVS and CDR2 FNYEAQ. The CDR3 is 14 amino acids. Losses at the gene ends were 4 bases for V and 5 bases for J; bases not matched to a gene: 6. This CDR3 reads CASSSRTGLTEAFF. CDR3 bases read: TGTGCCAGCAGCTCAAGGACAGGGTTGACTGAA.

This clone turned up a few times. The sequenced fragment ends 3 residues before the CDR3 boundary, so the rest is inferred from the germline J gene. The same CDR3 can be traced to other DNA sequences in this sample. The chain is built from TRBV7-9 and TRBJ2-1; 11 bases align to TRBD2. The germline V gene has CDR1 SEHNR and CDR2 FQNEAQ (reference sequence). V gave up 5 bases and J gave up 8 bases; unmatched junction bases: 8. The length of the CDR3 is 15 residues. CDR3 DNA (partial): TGTGCCAGCAGCGTTAGCGGGGGGGCTATCTATGAG. The encoded protein is CASSVSGGAIYE. In full, the CDR3 is CASSVSGGAIYEQFF. The whole variable domain, filled in from reference TRBV7-9 and TRBJ2-1, reads DTGVSQNPRHKITKRGQNVTFRCDPISEHNRLYWYRQTLGQGPEFLTYFQNEAQLEKSRLLSDRFSAERPKGSFSTLEIQRTEQGDSAMYLCASSVSGGAIYEQFFGPGTRLTVL.

There are a few counts of this clone. The CDR3 is cut off 3 residues early in the read; its end comes from the germline J gene. The chain recombines TRBV6-1 with TRBJ2-7, with 9 bases aligning to TRBD1. Germline V gives CDR1 MNHNS, CDR2 SASEGT. Trimming removed 4 bases from V and 6 bases from J; junction bases left unmatched: 7. The CDR3 consists of 14 residues. The CDR3 spells CASSAGTGNGEQYF. The sequenced part of the CDR3 DNA is TGTGCCAGCAGTGCCGGGACAGGGAACGGCGAG.

As for this clone: The read finishes 3 residues shy of the CDR3 end, and the germline J gene is used to complete it. The V call is TRBV5-1, the J call TRBJ2-3; TRBD1 might be the D (5 bases). CDR3 size: 16 residues. Germline CDR1 is SGHRS and CDR2 is YFSETQ. V dropped 4 bases and J dropped 2 bases, with 17 bases sitting between them. This CDR3 is CASSVNDRVHTDTQYF. The CDR3 bases that were read are TGCGCCAGCAGCGTAAATGACAGAGTTCACACAGATACG.

This clone was detected a few times. Coverage ceases 3 residues before the CDR3 finishes, and the germline J gene fills in the end. The chain links TRBV7-9 to TRBJ2-3; D call uncertain. Germline values: CDR1 SEHNR, CDR2 FQNEAQ (reference sequence). V was trimmed by 3 bases and J by 5 bases, leaving 12 bases between them. The CDR3 totals 14 residues. CDR3 DNA, as far as it was read: TGTGCCAGCAGCTTTTTCCGACGCGGAGATACG. It codes for CASSFFRRGDT. The entire CDR3 sequence reads CASSFFRRGDTQYF.

The sample holds many counts of this clone. Sequencing ends 3 residues short of the CDR3 end; the germline J gene provides the rest. J is TRBJ1-2 and V is TRBV5-1; 8 bases match TRBD1. Germline loops: CDR1 SGHRS, CDR2 YFSETQ. The CDR3 spans 15 residues. This chain's CDR3 is CASSFRLTGEGGYTF. Partial CDR3 DNA: TGCGCCAGCAGCTTCCGACTGACAGGGGAGGGAGGC.

This clone was detected only a few times. The read terminates 3 residues ahead of where the CDR3 ends, so the germline J gene completes it. V and J are TRBV11-1 and TRBJ2-1; D remains unclear. The germline V and J ends were trimmed by 5 bases and 5 bases, with 13 bases remaining between them. Germline V gene data show CDR1 as SGHAT and CDR2 as FQDESV (reference sequence). The CDR3 totals 14 residues. The CDR3 region is CASSRRTVNNEQFF. The covered CDR3 bases are TGTGCCAGCAGCCGAAGAACAGTTAACAATGAG.

This clone appeared a few times. The read ends 3 residues before the CDR3 terminus; that terminus is restored from the germline J gene. The gene calls are TRBV30 and TRBJ1-5, with 8 bases lining up with TRBD1. This CDR3 is 14 amino acids long. The trim removed 3 bases at V and 6 bases at J, leaving 7 bases unmatched. Germline V lookup: CDR1 GTSNPN, CDR2 SVGIG (reference sequence). The CDR3 loop reads CAWRLAGGGQPQHF. CDR3 DNA (partial): TGTGCCTGGAGGTTGGCAGGGGGCGGTCAGCCC.

This clone was seen ten or more times. The read finishes 3 residues shy of the CDR3 end, and the germline J gene is used to complete it. J is TRBJ2-3 and V is TRBV30, with D tentatively TRBD1 (6 bases). Trimming removed 3 bases from V and 2 bases from J, with 12 bases in between. There are 14 residues in the CDR3. In germline, CDR1 is GTSNPN, CDR2 SVGIG (reference sequence). This chain's CDR3 is CAWSQGPTTDTQYF. Partial CDR3 DNA: TGTGCCTGGAGCCAGGGGCCTACCACAGATACG.